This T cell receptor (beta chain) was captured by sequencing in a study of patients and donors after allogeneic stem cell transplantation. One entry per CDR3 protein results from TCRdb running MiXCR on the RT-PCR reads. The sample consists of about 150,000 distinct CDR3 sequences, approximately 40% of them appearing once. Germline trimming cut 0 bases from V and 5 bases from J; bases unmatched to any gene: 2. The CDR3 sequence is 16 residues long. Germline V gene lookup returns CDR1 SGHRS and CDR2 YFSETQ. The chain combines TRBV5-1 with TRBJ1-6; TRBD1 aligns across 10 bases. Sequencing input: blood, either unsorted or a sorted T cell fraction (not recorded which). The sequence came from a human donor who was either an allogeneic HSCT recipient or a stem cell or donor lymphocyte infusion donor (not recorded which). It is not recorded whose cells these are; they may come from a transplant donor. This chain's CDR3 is CASSLAGQGNNSPLHF. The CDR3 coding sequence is TGCGCCAGCAGCTTGGCGGGACAGGGGAATAATTCACCCCTCCACTTT.